The entry that follows covers one TCR beta chain sequence. Its matching antigen is unknown. A single record per CDR3 protein comes from TCRdb applying MiXCR to the RT-PCR reads. The sample carries roughly 780,000 distinct CDR3 sequences, approximately 18% recorded once. The data belong to a study of response to subunit inactivated influenza vaccine. Study-level findings and limits: A suggestion made by the authors is that each seasonal influenza vaccination recruits few new T cells.

The sample consisted of PBMCs from blood, taken 5 to 6 days after vaccination. The receptor was derived from a man over 45 who received an inactivated influenza vaccine.

The CDR3 spells CSVGAGATGELFF. As DNA, the CDR3 is TGCAGCGTTGGTGCAGGGGCCACCGGGGAGCTGTTTTTT. V is TRBV29-1 and J is TRBJ2-2, with D tentatively TRBD1 (6 bases). Germline lookup yields CDR1 SQVTM and CDR2 ANQGSEA. The CDR3 has 13 residues. The germline V and J ends were trimmed by 4 bases and 4 bases, with 10 bases remaining between them.